A selection of T cell receptor beta chains follows, all from one sample in a study of blood T cell repertoires in COVID-19. Only in-frame clones appear in the TCRdb table, and some are missing; sequencing was by immunoSEQ multiplex PCR. There are around 100,000 clones in the sample; 80% occur only once, and about 12% lies in the top ten. The sample consisted of peripheral blood. These TCRs come from a woman in her 70s with acute or convalescent COVID-19. Each CDR3 is given with its conserved first and last residue. The D gene is left open where the match is weak. Where a row states a size, it is once, few, many or the class of an expanded clone; other rows omit it.

clone_size: .
j_call: TRBJ1-4
d_call: .
v_call: TRBV5-6
cdr3_nt: TGTGCCAGCAGCTTGCGACAGAATAATGAAAAACTGTTTTTT
cdr3_aa: CASSLRQNNEKLFF

clone_size: .
j_call: TRBJ1-2
d_call: TRBD1
v_call: TRBV5-5
cdr3_nt: TGTGCCAGCAGCACCCAGGGGGCAGCTAACTATGGCTACACCTTC
cdr3_aa: CASSTQGAANYGYTF

clone_size: .
j_call: TRBJ1-1
d_call: .
v_call: TRBV5-1
cdr3_nt: TGCGCCAGCAGCTGGGTGACACAGGGAAACACTGAAGCTTTCTTT
cdr3_aa: CASSWVTQGNTEAFF

clone_size: .
j_call: TRBJ1-3
d_call: TRBD1
v_call: TRBV19
cdr3_nt: TGTGCCAGTAACAACCAGGGGGCTGGAAACACCATATATTTT
cdr3_aa: CASNNQGAGNTIYF

clone_size: few
j_call: TRBJ1-1
d_call: .
v_call: TRBV7-6
cdr3_nt: TGTGCCAGCAGCTTAGCTCAAGGCGGAGGCGCTGAAGCTTTCTTT
cdr3_aa: CASSLAQGGGAEAFF

clone_size: .
j_call: TRBJ1-2
d_call: TRBD1
v_call: TRBV25-1
cdr3_nt: TGTGCCAGCAGTGGGGACAGGGGAGAAAGATATGGCTACACCTTC
cdr3_aa: CASSGDRGERYGYTF

clone_size: .
j_call: TRBJ2-3
d_call: .
v_call: TRBV3-1/TRBV3-2
cdr3_nt: TGTGCCAGCAGCCCCCGCGGCGGGCCAGATACGCAGTATTTT
cdr3_aa: CASSPRGGPDTQYF

clone_size: few
j_call: TRBJ1-1
d_call: .
v_call: TRBV5-1
cdr3_nt: TGCGCCAGCAGCTTGGGCGACACTGAAGCTTTCTTT
cdr3_aa: CASSLGDTEAFF

clone_size: .
j_call: TRBJ1-3
d_call: .
v_call: TRBV30
cdr3_nt: TGTGCCTGGAGTAGAGGAACGGGGAACACCATATATTTT
cdr3_aa: CAWSRGTGNTIYF

clone_size: .
j_call: TRBJ2-1
d_call: TRBD1
v_call: TRBV28
cdr3_nt: TGTGCCAGCAGCCCCACCGGACAGGGGAGCGATGAGCAGTTCTTC
cdr3_aa: CASSPTGQGSDEQFF

clone_size: .
j_call: TRBJ2-3
d_call: TRBD2
v_call: TRBV4-1
cdr3_nt: TGCGCCAGCAGCCAAGAGAGGGTAGCGGGGGCCCCCGATACGCAGTATTTT
cdr3_aa: CASSQERVAGAPDTQYF

clone_size: .
j_call: TRBJ1-1
d_call: TRBD1
v_call: TRBV6-6
cdr3_nt: TGTGCCAGCAGCCCGGACAGGTCGGCCCGGCTCCCTGAAGCTTTCTTT
cdr3_aa: CASSPDRSARLPEAFF

clone_size: .
j_call: TRBJ1-6
d_call: .
v_call: TRBV2
cdr3_nt: TGTGCCAGCAGTGAAGCGGTAGGTGAGGTGAATTCACCCCTCCACTTT
cdr3_aa: CASSEAVGEVNSPLHF

clone_size: .
j_call: TRBJ2-1
d_call: TRBD2
v_call: TRBV7-2
cdr3_nt: TGTGCCAGCAGCTTATCCCCAGCGGGAGCGGTTGAGCAGTTCTTC
cdr3_aa: CASSLSPAGAVEQFF

clone_size: .
j_call: TRBJ2-5
d_call: TRBD2
v_call: TRBV5-1
cdr3_nt: TGCGCCAGCCGACTAGCGGGGGAAAGAGAGACCCAGTACTTC
cdr3_aa: CASRLAGERETQYF

clone_size: .
j_call: TRBJ1-4
d_call: TRBD1
v_call: TRBV5-8
cdr3_nt: TGTGCCAGCAGCTTGCCAGGGGGCAATGAAAAACTGTTTTTT
cdr3_aa: CASSLPGGNEKLFF

clone_size: few
j_call: TRBJ1-2
d_call: .
v_call: TRBV7-2
cdr3_nt: TGTGCCAGCAGGCTACAGGCTAACTATGGCTACACCTTC
cdr3_aa: CASRLQANYGYTF

clone_size: .
j_call: TRBJ1-1
d_call: TRBD1
v_call: TRBV3-1/TRBV3-2
cdr3_nt: TGTGCCAGCAGCCAAGAGGGCAGGGGGGCCTTTGGGGCTTTCTTT
cdr3_aa: CASSQEGRGAFGAFF

clone_size: .
j_call: TRBJ2-7
d_call: TRBD2
v_call: TRBV5-4
cdr3_nt: TGTGCCAGCAGCCCGGGACTAGGGGGCTACGAGCAGTACTTC
cdr3_aa: CASSPGLGGYEQYF

clone_size: .
j_call: TRBJ2-3
d_call: TRBD2
v_call: TRBV18
cdr3_nt: TGTGCCAGCTCACCATCGCTAGCGGGGGGGCTGCGCACAGATACGCAGTATTTT
cdr3_aa: CASSPSLAGGLRTDTQYF

clone_size: .
j_call: TRBJ2-5
d_call: TRBD1
v_call: TRBV7-7
cdr3_nt: TGTGCCAGCAGCCGGAACAGGGGGCTCCAAGAGACCCAGTACTTC
cdr3_aa: CASSRNRGLQETQYF

clone_size: .
j_call: TRBJ2-7
d_call: TRBD2
v_call: TRBV5-1
cdr3_nt: TGCGCCAGCAGCTATCGGGAGGACTACGAGCAGTACTTC
cdr3_aa: CASSYREDYEQYF

clone_size: .
j_call: TRBJ1-5
d_call: TRBD1
v_call: TRBV5-6
cdr3_nt: TGTGCCAGCAGCTTGGTAGCAGGGGGCGATCAGCCCCAGCATTTT
cdr3_aa: CASSLVAGGDQPQHF

clone_size: .
j_call: TRBJ2-1
d_call: .
v_call: TRBV12-5
cdr3_nt: TGTGCTAGTGGTTTGGTACGGGAGTCCTCCTACAATGAGCAGTTCTTC
cdr3_aa: CASGLVRESSYNEQFF

clone_size: .
j_call: TRBJ1-5
d_call: TRBD1
v_call: TRBV10-3
cdr3_nt: TGTGCCATCAGCACGACAGGGGCCAGGCAGCCCCAGCATTTT
cdr3_aa: CAISTTGARQPQHF

clone_size: few
j_call: TRBJ1-1
d_call: .
v_call: TRBV5-5
cdr3_nt: TGTGCCAGCAGCTTGGGACACTCCACTGAAGCTTTCTTT
cdr3_aa: CASSLGHSTEAFF

clone_size: .
j_call: TRBJ1-4
d_call: TRBD1
v_call: TRBV6-1
cdr3_nt: TGTGCCAGCAGTGAATTCCCCGGGACAGGGGCAACTAATGAAAAACTGTTTTTT
cdr3_aa: CASSEFPGTGATNEKLFF

clone_size: .
j_call: TRBJ2-1
d_call: TRBD2
v_call: TRBV10-1
cdr3_nt: TGCGCCAGCAGTGACGGCGGGGGGGCCGGGAGTTCTGAGCAGTTCTTC
cdr3_aa: CASSDGGGAGSSEQFF

clone_size: .
j_call: TRBJ2-3
d_call: TRBD2
v_call: TRBV18
cdr3_nt: TGTGCCAGCTCACTACTAGCGGGGGGCACAGATACGCAGTATTTT
cdr3_aa: CASSLLAGGTDTQYF

clone_size: .
j_call: TRBJ1-5
d_call: .
v_call: TRBV30
cdr3_nt: TGTGCCTTACATCAGGGAGGGGACCAGCCCCAGCATTTT
cdr3_aa: CALHQGGDQPQHF

clone_size: .
j_call: TRBJ1-4
d_call: .
v_call: TRBV6-2/TRBV6-3
cdr3_nt: TGTGCCAGCAGTTATCTACAGAGCAATGAAAAACTGTTTTTT
cdr3_aa: CASSYLQSNEKLFF

clone_size: .
j_call: TRBJ2-2
d_call: TRBD2
v_call: TRBV9
cdr3_nt: TGTGCCAGCACCCCTGAAGCGGGGGGGCTTGGCGGGGAGCTGTTTTTT
cdr3_aa: CASTPEAGGLGGELFF

clone_size: .
j_call: TRBJ1-2
d_call: TRBD1
v_call: TRBV6-5
cdr3_nt: TGTGCCAGTCAACCTCGGACAGGTTGGAGTGGCTACACCTTC
cdr3_aa: CASQPRTGWSGYTF